This T cell receptor beta chain was captured in a study of control samples from healthy donors and cancer patients. The table came from immunoSEQ multiplex PCR; TCRdb's copy has only in-frame clones and leaves some out. The profile shows fewer than 150,000 clones, 80% to 95% of them singletons. The material sequenced was blood. The clonotype originates from a woman aged 18 to 35 in good health.

The CDR3 nucleotides read TGCGCCAGCAGCCAGGAACAGAGCACTGAAGCTTTCTTT. It yields the protein CASSQEQSTEAFF. This chain connects TRBV4-3 to TRBJ1-1; no reliable D call. The CDR3 is made up of 13 amino acids. With 3 bases removed from V and 4 bases from J, the gap between germline ends came to 9 bases. CDR1 is LGHNA and CDR2 is YSLEER in the germline V gene.